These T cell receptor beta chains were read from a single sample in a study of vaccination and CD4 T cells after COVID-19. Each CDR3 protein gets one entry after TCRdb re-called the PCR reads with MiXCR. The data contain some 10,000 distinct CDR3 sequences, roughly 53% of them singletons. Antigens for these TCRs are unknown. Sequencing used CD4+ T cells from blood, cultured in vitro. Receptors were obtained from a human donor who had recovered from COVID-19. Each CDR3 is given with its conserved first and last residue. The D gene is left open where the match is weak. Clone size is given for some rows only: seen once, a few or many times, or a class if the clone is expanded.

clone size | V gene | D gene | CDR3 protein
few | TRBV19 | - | CASSGSYGYTF
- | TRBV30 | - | CAWSGTFDNQPQHF
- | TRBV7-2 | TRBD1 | CASSSDRWKETQYF
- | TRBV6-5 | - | CASSFYEDTEAFF
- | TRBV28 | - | CASSLLWGVNQPQHF
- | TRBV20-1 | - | CSARDRVAGNTIYF
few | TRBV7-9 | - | CASSLTRTHQETQYF
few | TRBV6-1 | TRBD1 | CASSDSGGHEQYF
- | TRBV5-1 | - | CASSPGGGFNEKLFF
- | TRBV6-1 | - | CASSNSGSANEKLFF
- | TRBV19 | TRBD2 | CASSTQRGGRTDTQYF
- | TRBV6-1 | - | CASRADLGGTEAFF
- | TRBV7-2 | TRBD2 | CASSLNALAALETQYF
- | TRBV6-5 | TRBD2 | CASSYTSSGENTGELFF
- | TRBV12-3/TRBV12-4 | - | CASSLAGVSVSTDTQYF
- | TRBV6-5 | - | CASSYSPDGNYGYTF
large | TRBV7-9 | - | CASSLGDGRTYEQYF
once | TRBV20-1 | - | CSARVTIYNEQFF
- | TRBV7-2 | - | CASSENSREETQYF
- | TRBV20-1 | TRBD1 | CSAGTGGNTIYF
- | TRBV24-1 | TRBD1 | CATNSRGQTDTQYF
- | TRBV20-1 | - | CSARDRRVSSYNEQFF
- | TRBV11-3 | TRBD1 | CASSIRQGAVTEAFF
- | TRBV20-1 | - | CSARPQETQYF
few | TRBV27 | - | CASSLRFNSPLHF
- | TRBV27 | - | CASSPMGRADTQYF
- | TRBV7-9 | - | CASSRPTSRNIQYF
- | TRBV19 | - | CASSNQGGPDTQYF
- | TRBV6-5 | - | CASSYARRDEAFF
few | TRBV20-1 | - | CSARDSGFRSPLHF
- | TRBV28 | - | CASKEQGRNEKLFF
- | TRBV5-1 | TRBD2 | CASRAGTSGRGETQYF
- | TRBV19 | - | CASSMGTIANYGYTF
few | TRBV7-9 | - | CASSFDSNQPQHF
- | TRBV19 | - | CASSIRGHPTVTEAFF
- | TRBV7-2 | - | CASSSNSYEQYF
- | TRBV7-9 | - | CASSLSTAPNYGYTF
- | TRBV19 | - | CASSIIGPVWGTGELFF
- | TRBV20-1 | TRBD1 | CSARAVTGQGAGAFF
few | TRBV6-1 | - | CASSDRGSNQPQHF